This passage covers 2 T cell receptor beta chains from one sample sequenced in a study of blood T cell repertoires in COVID-19. The protocol was immunoSEQ multiplex PCR, while the TCRdb copy is restricted to in-frame clones and leaves out a portion. The table includes about 170,000 clones, 83% detected once. Material for sequencing was peripheral blood. The receptors were sampled from a woman aged 80 or over with acute or convalescent COVID-19.

CDR3 in amino acids: CASRTQGANTEAFF. CDR3 in DNA: TGTGCCAGCAGGACTCAGGGGGCCAACACTGAAGCTTTCTTT. This rearrangement joins TRBV28 to TRBJ1-1; 8 bases are a match to TRBD1. Germline CDR1 and CDR2: MDHEN and SYDVKM. The CDR3 extends over 14 amino acids. V shed 6 bases, J shed 2 bases, and the junction held 5 bases outside the gene matches.

This rearrangement joins TRBV6-5 to TRBJ1-5; D might be TRBD1 (5 bases). Germline CDR1 reads MNHEY; CDR2 reads SVGAGI. The CDR3 covers 15 residues. V was trimmed by 0 bases and J by 3 bases, leaving 9 bases between them. CDR3 bases: TGTGCCAGCAGTTACTCGGCGGGGCCCAATCAGCCCCAGCATTTT. It translates to CASSYSAGPNQPQHF.